A selection of T cell receptor beta chains follows, all from one sample in a study of cytomegalovirus exposure and HLA in healthy donors. This table comes from immunoSEQ multiplex PCR, and its TCRdb copy is limited to in-frame clones, with some not included. The data contain 160,000 or so clones, 65% to 85% of them singletons. Sequencing input: PBMCs. The receptors were sampled from a woman younger than 45 in good health and CMV-seropositive. The CDR3 runs from the conserved cysteine through the conserved F or W. The order of the fields is CDR3 length, clone size, J gene, V gene, D gene, CDR3 DNA, CDR3 protein. D genes are given only for firm matches. Clone sizes are given selectively: once, few, many, or a class where the clone is expanded.

>17|once|TRBJ2-1|TRBV7-8|TRBD2
TGTGCCAGCGTGGACTCACTAGCGGGGAGCTCCTACAATGAGCAGTTCTTC
CASVDSLAGSSYNEQFF
>15|once|TRBJ1-5|TRBV7-9|NA
TGTTCCAGCAGCTTAGGCGGGCTGGGCAATCAGCCCCAGCATTTT
CSSSLGGLGNQPQHF
>15|NA|TRBJ2-7|TRBV5-1|TRBD2
TGCGCCAGCAGCTCGTACGTAGCGGGGCCCTACGAGCAGTACTTC
CASSSYVAGPYEQYF
>15|NA|TRBJ1-1|TRBV19|NA
TGTGCCAGTAGTATTGCGGGTCAGCGCCCTACTGAAGCTTTCTTT
CASSIAGQRPTEAFF
>15|NA|TRBJ1-1|TRBV28|NA
TGTGCCAGCAGTTTGGCGGAGCTTTTATCTTCTGAAGCTTTCTTT
CASSLAELLSSEAFF
>16|once|TRBJ2-1|TRBV29-1|NA
TGCAGCGTTGTCTGGGTGATAACTACCTCCTACAATGAGCAGTTCTTC
CSVVWVITTSYNEQFF
>13|NA|TRBJ1-1|TRBV6-1|NA
TGTGCCAGCATTCGTCCCGGGACTCGGGAAGCTTTCTTT
CASIRPGTREAFF
>14|few|TRBJ1-4|TRBV4-3|NA
TGCGCCAGCAGCCAAGAGAACATTAATGAAAAACTGTTTTTT
CASSQENINEKLFF
>14|NA|TRBJ2-1|TRBV7-2|TRBD2
TGTGCCAGCAGCTTCTGGGTGCGGGGGAATGAGCAGTTCTTC
CASSFWVRGNEQFF
>14|NA|TRBJ1-1|TRBV18|TRBD1
TGTGCCAGCTCCGACAGGGGGGCGAGTCCTGAAGCTTTCTTT
CASSDRGASPEAFF
>15|NA|TRBJ2-3|TRBV11-3|NA
TGTGCCAGCAGCTCGAATCGGTGGGCTACTGATACGCAGTATTTT
CASSSNRWATDTQYF
>15|NA|TRBJ1-1|TRBV5-1|NA
TGCGCCAGCAGCTTGGCCGGGCAGGGGAACACTGAAGCTTTCTTT
CASSLAGQGNTEAFF
>13|few|TRBJ2-7|TRBV10-3|NA
TGTGCCATCAGTGCAGGGGGAGGTTACGAGCAGTACTTC
CAISAGGGYEQYF
>15|NA|TRBJ2-1|TRBV5-4|TRBD2
TGTGCCAGCAGCTTGTCGAGCGGGGGTTACAATGAGCAGTTCTTC
CASSLSSGGYNEQFF
>15|NA|TRBJ1-5|TRBV7-2|NA
TGTGCCAGCAGCTTAGCGAGGACAGGCAATCAGCCCCAGCATTTT
CASSLARTGNQPQHF
>13|NA|TRBJ1-1|TRBV12-5|NA
TGTGCTAGTGGGACTAACAGGAACACTGAAGCTTTCTTT
CASGTNRNTEAFF
>15|NA|TRBJ2-5|TRBV7-3|NA
TGTGCCAGCAGTTCGCAGGGTTGGGTGGAAGAGACCCAGTACTTC
CASSSQGWVEETQYF
>17|NA|TRBJ1-2|TRBV29-1|TRBD1
TGCAGCGTTGAAGATTGGGGACAGGGGATTCACTACTATGGCTACACCTTC
CSVEDWGQGIHYYGYTF
>14|NA|TRBJ2-2|TRBV11-3|NA
TGTGCCAGCAGCCTCAGCAGACAGACCGGGGAGCTGTTTTTT
CASSLSRQTGELFF
>15|NA|TRBJ2-2|TRBV5-1|TRBD1
TGCGCCAGCAGCTCCGGGACAGGCAACACCGGGGAGCTGTTTTTT
CASSSGTGNTGELFF
>15|NA|TRBJ1-5|TRBV28|TRBD1
TGTGCCAGCCTCCCTGGACAGGGCACCAATCAGCCTCAGCATTTT
CASLPGQGTNQPQHF
>17|NA|TRBJ1-3|TRBV4-3|NA
TGCGCCAGCAGCCAAGCCCAAGGGCGGGGTAGGGGAAACACCATATATTTT
CASSQAQGRGRGNTIYF
>15|few|TRBJ2-6|TRBV5-8|NA
TGTGCCAGCAGCTCCCGGCGGGGTGGGGCCAACGTCCTGACTTTC
CASSSRRGGANVLTF
>16|NA|TRBJ2-7|TRBV6-5|TRBD1
TGTGCCAGCAGTTACTCGTTAGGGACAGGGGGCTACGAGCAGTACTTC
CASSYSLGTGGYEQYF
>14|NA|TRBJ2-7|TRBV29-1|NA
TGCAGCGTTGTAGCGGACAGGAGCTCCTACGAGCAGTACTTC
CSVVADRSSYEQYF
>14|NA|TRBJ1-1|TRBV5-1|TRBD1
TGCGCCAGCAGCCGACAGGGACGGGACACTGAAGCTTTCTTT
CASSRQGRDTEAFF
>14|NA|TRBJ2-2|TRBV6-1|NA
TGTGCCAGCAGGAGGGAGCTGAACACCGGGGAGCTGTTTTTT
CASRRELNTGELFF
>13|NA|TRBJ1-1|TRBV5-1|NA
TGCGCCAGCAGCTTGAGGGGAAACACTGAAGCTTTCTTT
CASSLRGNTEAFF
>14|once|TRBJ1-2|TRBV6-5|NA
TGTGCCAGCAGCCTCGCCGGGGGGCTCGGCGGCTACACCTTC
CASSLAGGLGGYTF
>16|NA|TRBJ2-7|TRBV6-6|NA
TGTGCCAGCAGTTACCCTTGGGCCGCCGGACTCTACGAGCAGTACTTC
CASSYPWAAGLYEQYF
>15|NA|TRBJ1-5|TRBV19|NA
TGTGCCAGTAGTATCACGGCCGCGGGCAATCAGCCCCAGCATTTT
CASSITAAGNQPQHF
>17|NA|TRBJ1-4|TRBV4-2|NA
TGTGCCAGCAGCCAGGACCCCGGGGGAGCAACTAATGAAAAACTGTTTTTT
CASSQDPGGATNEKLFF
>23|NA|TRBJ2-3|TRBV15|NA
TGTGCCACCAGCAGAGTGGGCGAGGGGGGGTCGGGTCGAGGTCAATGGTTTACAGATACGCAGTATTTT
CATSRVGEGGSGRGQWFTDTQYF
>14|NA|TRBJ1-1|TRBV7-9|NA
TGTGCCAGCAGCTTAAGACAGGCGAACACTGAAGCTTTCTTT
CASSLRQANTEAFF
>12|NA|TRBJ1-4|TRBV2|NA
TGTGCCAGCAGAGGGGAGGTTGAAAAACTGTTTTTT
CASRGEVEKLFF